This TCR beta chain was sequenced during a study of blood T cell repertoires in COVID-19 (dated by TCRdb to 2019 to 2021). A note on the overall study: Collaborator samples came from the United States, Italy and Spain and covered acute and convalescent phases of COVID-19. The prospective study material was composed of cDNA or gDNA derived from T cells, B-cell-depleted T cells, or PBMCs. Deeply sampled blood TCRbeta repertoires from subjects exposed to, actively infected with, or recovered from COVID-19 were included in the dataset. The repertoires were released in a freely available public database meant as a resource for research on the immune response to SARS-CoV-2. Samples were obtained from the ongoing ImmuneRACE study (first 160 participants) and from 1,200 or so subjects provided by 6 global collaborators. Sample metadata almost always included a de-identified subject ID, COVID-19 status, age in years and sex. Where HLA class I and class II types were available, the types were taken from metadata supplied by the sample provider, not from assay-based typing.

Whole blood was collected in K2EDTA tubes by collaborating institutions according to the institutions' own protocols. For TCRbeta analysis, collaborator samples were shipped as frozen whole blood, as isolated PBMCs, or as DNA extracted from either sample type. From the germline V gene (reference sequence), CDR1 is MNHEY and CDR2 is SMNVEV. From its cysteine to its phenylalanine, the CDR3 spans 13 amino acids. CDR3 DNA only is kept here, 39 bases in frame from base 1. Trimming at the junction amounts to 5 bases on V and 2 bases on J, and the germline ends lie 9 bases apart. On the study overall, not on this receptor specifically: Clinical and demographic metadata were provided uncurated, with the amount varying by source and participant.

To note about this clone: Its recognized antigen is unknown. One base away there is no much larger clone; base qualities are not given.

TCRbeta CDR3 regions were amplified from genomic DNA using the immunoSEQ Assay, a bias-controlled multiplex PCR. In the source study's methods: The number of nucleated cells in each sample was estimated from the amplification of reference gene primers within the assay. To quantify the absolute abundance of each unique TCRbeta CDR3 rearrangement, sequence reads were collapsed and filtered. Productive Simpson clonality was computed per sample as the square root of Simpson's diversity index over productive rearrangements. This is the immuneACCESS table as TCRdb keeps it, with only in-frame sequences that have V and J called. A part of the clones is gone; compared with another copy, unresolved V genes explain less than half, and the rest is unexplained. V and J calls and clone size are given by that table; D and trimming were obtained from the DNA. This sample is represented by about half a million clones; 70% to 90% of them were singletons. Of the sample, roughly 3.2% falls within the top ten clones.

The receptor chain draws on TRBV27 and TRBJ1-1; the D gene remains uncertain. The sequenced sample consisted of peripheral blood. The sequence was obtained from a human donor in a cohort sampled during active COVID-19. This receptor has the CDR3 CASSRRSNTEAFF. The DNA is TGTGCCAGCAGTCGTAGGAGTAACACTGAAGCTTTCTTT.